This T cell receptor beta chain emerged from a study of OX40 agonist ivuxolimab in advanced cancers. The overall study: Ivuxolimab, an agonist antibody against OX40 (CD134), was given to patients.

The method was immunoSEQ multiplex PCR; TCRdb's version includes in-frame clones alone and lacks a portion of them. The table records roughly 70,000 clones, roughly 80% of them present only once. People who had autoimmune disease history or systemic immunosuppression were excluded. The starting material was CD4+ or CD8+ T cells sorted from blood, obtained in a trial of the OX40 agonist ivuxolimab. The clonotype comes from an adult with an advanced solid tumor such as melanoma, head and neck, liver or kidney cancer.

The CDR3 loop is CSVEPGDTDTQYF. In DNA, the CDR3 is TGCAGCGTTGAACCAGGGGACACAGATACGCAGTATTTT. The rearrangement joins TRBV29-1 to TRBJ2-3, with TRBD1 as a possible D gene (6 bases). Trimming took 2 bases from V and 2 from J, leaving 8 bases between them. Germline loops: CDR1 SQVTM, CDR2 ANQGSEA. The CDR3 is 13 amino acids.